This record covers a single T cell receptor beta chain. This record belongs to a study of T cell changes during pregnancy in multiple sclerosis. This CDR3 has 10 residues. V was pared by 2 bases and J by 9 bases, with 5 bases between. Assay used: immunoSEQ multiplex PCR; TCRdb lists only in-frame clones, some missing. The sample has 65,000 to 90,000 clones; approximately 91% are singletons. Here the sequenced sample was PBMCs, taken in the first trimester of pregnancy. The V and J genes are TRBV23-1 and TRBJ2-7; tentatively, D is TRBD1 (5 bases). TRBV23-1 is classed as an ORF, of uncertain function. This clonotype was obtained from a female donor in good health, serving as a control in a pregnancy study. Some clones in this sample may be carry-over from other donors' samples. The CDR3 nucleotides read TGCGCCAGCAGTCAACAGGGGCAGTACTTC. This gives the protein CASSQQGQYF.